Listed below are T cell receptor beta chains from one sample, sequenced in a study of identical twins. One entry per CDR3 protein results from TCRdb running MiXCR on the 5' RACE reads. The table includes hundreds of thousands of distinct CDR3 sequences, more than 8% detected once. This sample also appeared in a second study, on yellow fever vaccine responses in identical twins.

Sequenced sample: CD8+ T cells sorted from blood. Receptors were obtained from a woman under 30 in good health. The CDR3 runs from the conserved cysteine through the conserved F or W. A D gene is named only where the DNA matches it firmly. Size is stated for part of the rows, as once, few or many counts, or as a class when the clone is expanded.

J,D,size,V,CDR3,DNA
TRBJ2-7,TRBD1,.,TRBV29-1,CSVEVGTGYEQYF,TGCAGCGTTGAAGTTGGGACAGGATACGAGCAGTACTTC
TRBJ2-3,TRBD1,few,TRBV29-1,CSVEAPGTGKRLGITDTQYF,TGCAGCGTTGAAGCCCCCGGGACAGGAAAACGTTTGGGGATCACAGATACGCAGTATTTT
TRBJ2-7,.,many,TRBV27,CASSPDTYEQYF,TGTGCCAGCAGTCCGGATACCTACGAGCAGTACTTC
TRBJ2-5,.,few,TRBV11-2,CASSLTGPGAETQYF,TGTGCCAGCAGCTTAACGGGTCCAGGGGCAGAGACCCAGTACTTC
TRBJ2-5,.,.,TRBV29-1,CSGGKPGRRQETQYF,TGCAGCGGAGGCAAACCGGGACGGAGGCAAGAGACCCAGTACTTC
TRBJ2-2,TRBD1,few,TRBV28,CASSLGQGHTGELFF,TGTGCCAGCAGCCTAGGACAGGGGCACACCGGGGAGCTGTTTTTT
TRBJ2-3,TRBD2,many,TRBV29-1,CSVEGFAGGADTQYF,TGCAGCGTTGAAGGCTTCGCGGGAGGGGCAGATACGCAGTATTTT
TRBJ2-4,.,many,TRBV28,CASSTPVGAKNIQYF,TGTGCCAGCAGTACCCCAGTGGGAGCCAAAAACATTCAGTACTTC
TRBJ2-5,.,many,TRBV4-2,CASSPGGGSETQYF,TGTGCCAGCAGCCCCGGGGGAGGTTCGGAGACCCAGTACTTC
TRBJ2-5,.,few,TRBV7-9,CASSWMGGQETQYF,TGTGCCAGCAGCTGGATGGGGGGACAAGAGACCCAGTACTTC
TRBJ2-7,TRBD1,few,TRBV20-1,CSARSDREFYEQYF,TGCAGTGCCCGATCGGACAGGGAATTCTACGAGCAGTACTTC
TRBJ2-2,.,.,TRBV12-5,CASGWGRNTGELFF,TGTGCTAGTGGCTGGGGGAGGAACACCGGGGAGCTGTTTTTT
TRBJ2-7,TRBD1,many,TRBV11-2,CASSFPPKGQGSSYEQYF,TGTGCCAGCAGCTTCCCTCCTAAGGGACAGGGCAGTTCCTACGAGCAGTACTTC
TRBJ2-7,TRBD1,many,TRBV12-3/TRBV12-4,CASSSPGQGWYEQYF,TGTGCCAGCAGTTCACCGGGACAGGGCTGGTACGAGCAGTACTTC
TRBJ2-3,.,many,TRBV29-1,CSVDTGTDTQYF,TGCAGCGTTGACACAGGAACAGATACGCAGTATTTT
TRBJ1-1,.,few,TRBV9,CASSVESGWTEAFF,TGTGCCAGCAGCGTAGAATCGGGTTGGACTGAAGCTTTCTTT
TRBJ2-7,.,.,TRBV28,CASSSTDGYEQYF,TGTGCCAGCAGTTCGACAGACGGTTACGAGCAGTACTTC
TRBJ2-5,.,few,TRBV4-3,CASSQAGRGVQYF,TGCGCCAGCAGCCAAGCAGGACGTGGTGTCCAGTACTTC
TRBJ2-3,.,many,TRBV12-3/TRBV12-4,CASSQEGRGDTQYF,TGTGCCAGCAGCCAGGAGGGCCGGGGGGATACGCAGTATTTT
TRBJ1-6,TRBD1,.,TRBV7-2,CASSSGTGGASPLHF,TGTGCCAGCAGCTCAGGGACAGGGGGGGCTTCACCCCTCCACTTT
TRBJ2-1,.,many,TRBV4-2,CASSHSRGAAESSYNEQFF,TGTGCCAGCAGCCACTCACGGGGGGCAGCGGAGAGCTCCTACAATGAGCAGTTCTTC